The present T cell receptor beta chain was sequenced within a study of blood T cell repertoires in COVID-19. Overall study context: PBMCs, B-cell-depleted T cells, or T cells provided the cDNA or gDNA that made up the material.

In the source study's methods: Amplification with reference gene primers provided the estimates of nucleated cell counts. Some clones are missing from TCRdb's copy, which holds only in-frame ones; the method was immunoSEQ multiplex PCR. The V and J calls and clone size are taken from that table; D and trimming were inferred from the DNA. The profile shows roughly 40,000 clones, almost 90% of them singletons. This receptor was taken from a man in his 70s with acute or convalescent COVID-19. Sequenced: peripheral blood.

The CDR3: CASSLGGGRSTDTQYF. CDR3 bases: TGCGCCAGCAGCCTAGGAGGCGGGAGGTCTACAGATACGCAGTATTTT. The V call is TRBV4-3, the J call TRBJ2-3, with 8 bases that match TRBD2. Germline V gene data show CDR1 as LGHNA and CDR2 as YSLEER. J lost 3 bases, V lost 4 bases, and 9 bases had no gene match. The CDR3 contains 16 residues.